This T cell receptor beta chain was captured in a study of CD8+ T cells in alopecia areata. Notes on the study in general: Lesional scalp exceeded normal scalp in clonality, especially in alopecia totalis/universalis.

Following RNA extraction, reverse transcription yielded cDNA that acted as the sequencing template. Some clones are missing from TCRdb's copy, which holds only in-frame ones; the method was immunoSEQ multiplex PCR. The sample has around 100,000 clones; roughly 53% are singletons. From PBMCs, CD4+ and CD8+ T cells were sorted. Remarks on this clone: Its specificity is not known. Other DNA sequences within the sample encode an identical CDR3.

Between the trimmed V and J ends, which lost 0 bases and 0 bases, there was a span of 8 bases. In germline, CDR1 is MNHEY, CDR2 SVGAGI. This CDR3 is 15 amino acids long. This TCR was recovered from a human donor in good health. Sequenced input: CD4+ T cells sorted from blood. This chain connects TRBV6-5 to TRBJ1-1; D gene ambiguous. The CDR3 nucleotides are TGTGCCAGCAGTTACTCAGGGCAGATGAACACTGAAGCTTTCTTT. This encodes CASSYSGQMNTEAFF.